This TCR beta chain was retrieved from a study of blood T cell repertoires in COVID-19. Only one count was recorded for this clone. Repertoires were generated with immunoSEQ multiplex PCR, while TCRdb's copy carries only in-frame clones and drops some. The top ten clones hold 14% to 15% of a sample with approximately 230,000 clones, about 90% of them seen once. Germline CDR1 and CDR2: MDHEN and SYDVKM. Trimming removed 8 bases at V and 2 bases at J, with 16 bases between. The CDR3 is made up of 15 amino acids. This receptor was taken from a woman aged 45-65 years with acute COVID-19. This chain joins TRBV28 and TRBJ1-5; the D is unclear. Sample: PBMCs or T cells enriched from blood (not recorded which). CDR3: CASLLPGPGNQPQHF. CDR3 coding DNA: TGTGCCAGCCTCCTTCCAGGCCCTGGCAATCAGCCCCAGCATTTT.